The TCR beta chain described here comes from a study of CD4 and CD8 cells across lung adenocarcinoma regions. TCRdb re-analysed the PCR reads in MiXCR, keeping a single row per CDR3 protein. The table records about 18,000 distinct CDR3 sequences, approximately 50% of them present only once. Donors had localized lung adenocarcinoma, a non-small cell lung cancer. V trimming: 10 bases; J trimming: 3 bases; junction bases outside the gene matches: 5. Germline CDR1 ENHRY, CDR2 SYGVKD. The CDR3 totals 13 residues. The chain uses TRBV10-3 and TRBJ2-4, with 8 bases aligning to TRBD2. The specimen was CD8+ T cells from the margin of a lung tumor. The TCR comes from a male donor with lung adenocarcinoma. The CD4 and CD8 labels of this study may be unreliable. For the CDR3, the DNA is TGTGCCACGGGGGCGGGAGGCAAAAACATTCAGTACTTC. Translating gives CATGAGGKNIQYF.